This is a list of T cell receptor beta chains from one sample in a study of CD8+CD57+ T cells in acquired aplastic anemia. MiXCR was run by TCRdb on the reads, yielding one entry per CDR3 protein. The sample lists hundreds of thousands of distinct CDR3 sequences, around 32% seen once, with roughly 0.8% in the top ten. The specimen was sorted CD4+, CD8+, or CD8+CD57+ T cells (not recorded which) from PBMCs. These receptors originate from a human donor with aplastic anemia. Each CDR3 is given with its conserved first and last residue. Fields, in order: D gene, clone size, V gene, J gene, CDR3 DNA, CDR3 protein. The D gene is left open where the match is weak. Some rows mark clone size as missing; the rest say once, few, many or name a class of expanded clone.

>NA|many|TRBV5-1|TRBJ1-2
TGCGCCAGCAGCTTGGTTGTCGGTGCGGGGGATAGTGGCTACACCTTC
CASSLVVGAGDSGYTF
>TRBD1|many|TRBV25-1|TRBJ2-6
TGTGCCAGCAGTGCCCCGACAGGGTTGGGGACTGGGGCCAACGTCCTGACTTTC
CASSAPTGLGTGANVLTF
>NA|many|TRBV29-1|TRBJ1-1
TGCAGCGTTGGATGGGGGGGGACTGAAGCTTTCTTT
CSVGWGGTEAFF
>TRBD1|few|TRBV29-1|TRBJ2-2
TGCAGCGGAAGGACAGGATTACAATCCGGGACCGGGGAGCTGTTTTTT
CSGRTGLQSGTGELFF
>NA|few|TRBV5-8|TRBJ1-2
TGTGCCAGCAGCACGCCTCACCCTAATCTTGATGGCTACACCTTC
CASSTPHPNLDGYTF
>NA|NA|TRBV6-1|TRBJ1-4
TGTGCCAGCCGGGCCCCTCCTAATGAAAAACTGTTTTTT
CASRAPPNEKLFF
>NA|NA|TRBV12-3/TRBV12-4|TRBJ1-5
TGTGCCAGCAGTCCACGATGGGATGGCAGTCAGCCCCAGCATTTT
CASSPRWDGSQPQHF
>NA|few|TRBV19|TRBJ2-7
TGTGCCAGTAGCACCGGCCAGATTTCGGAGCAGTACTTC
CASSTGQISEQYF
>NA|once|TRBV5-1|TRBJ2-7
TGCGCCAGCAGCTTGGATTATGGGGCGACCTACGAGCAGTACTTC
CASSLDYGATYEQYF
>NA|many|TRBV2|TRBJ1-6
TGTGCCAGCAGGCAGGGAGCCTATAATTCACCCCTCCACTTT
CASRQGAYNSPLHF
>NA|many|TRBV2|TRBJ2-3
TGTGCCAGCAGTGAACCGTTCTCTGCCACAGATACGCAGTATTTT
CASSEPFSATDTQYF
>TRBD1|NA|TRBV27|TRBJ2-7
TGTGCCAGCAGTTACGACAGGGGGGGGTACGAGCAGTACTTC
CASSYDRGGYEQYF
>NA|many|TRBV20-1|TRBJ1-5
TGCAGTGTTTTGGCAAAAAATCAGCCCCAGCATTTT
CSVLAKNQPQHF
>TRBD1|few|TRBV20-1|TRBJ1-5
TGCAGTGCTAGACAACAGGGGCGGGTTAGCAATCAGCCCCAGCATTTT
CSARQQGRVSNQPQHF
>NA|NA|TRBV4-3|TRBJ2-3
TGCGCCAGCAGCCAAGATTTGGAAGGGGGGGCTGCAGATACGCAGTATTTT
CASSQDLEGGAADTQYF
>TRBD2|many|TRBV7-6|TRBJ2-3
TGTGCCAGCAGCCCTACTAGCGGCACAGATACGCAGTATTTT
CASSPTSGTDTQYF
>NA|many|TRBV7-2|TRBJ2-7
TGTGCCAGCAGCTTAGATACCCCGTACGAGCAGTACTTC
CASSLDTPYEQYF
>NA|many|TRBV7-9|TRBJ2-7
TGTGCCAGCAGCCAATCTAGACCCGACTGGGAGCAGTACTTC
CASSQSRPDWEQYF
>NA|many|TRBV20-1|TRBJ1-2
TGCAGTGCTCACCAGTCGGCGAGAAACTATGGCTACACCTTC
CSAHQSARNYGYTF
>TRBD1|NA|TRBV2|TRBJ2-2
TGTGCCAGCAGTGGGGGGACAGGAACCGGGGAGCTGTTTTTT
CASSGGTGTGELFF
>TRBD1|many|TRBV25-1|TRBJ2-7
TGTGCCAGCAGTGAGGACAGGGGGGTCGTAAACGAGCAGTACTTC
CASSEDRGVVNEQYF
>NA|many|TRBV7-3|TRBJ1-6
TGTGCCAGCAGCTTAACGATCCGGGACCTCGGCCGGAATTCACCCCTCCACTTT
CASSLTIRDLGRNSPLHF
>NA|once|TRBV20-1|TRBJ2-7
TGCAGTGCCAGTAGCCGGACAAGGACTCTTACCTCCTACGAGCAGTACTTC
CSASSRTRTLTSYEQYF
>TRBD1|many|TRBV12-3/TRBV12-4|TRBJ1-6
TGTGCCAGCACCCCGGGACAGGGGTATAATTCACCCCTCCACTTT
CASTPGQGYNSPLHF
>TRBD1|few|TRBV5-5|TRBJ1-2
TGTGCCAGCAGCGTCGGGACAGGGGGTGGCTACACCTTC
CASSVGTGGGYTF
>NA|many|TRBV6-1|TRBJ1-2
TGTGCCAGCATCCCGCGGGGGGCTGGTGGCTACACCTTC
CASIPRGAGGYTF
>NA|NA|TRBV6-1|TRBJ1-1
TGTGCCAGCAGTGTGGCCCTTAGAACGGCTTTCTTT
CASSVALRTAFF
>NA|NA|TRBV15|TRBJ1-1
TGTGCCACCAGCAGAAACAGGGCAAACACTGAAGCTTTCTTT
CATSRNRANTEAFF
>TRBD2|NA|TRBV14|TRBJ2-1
TGTGCCAGCAGCATGACTACTAGCGGGGAGTATAATGAGCAGTTCTTC
CASSMTTSGEYNEQFF
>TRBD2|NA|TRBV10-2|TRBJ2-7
TGCGCCAGCAGTGCCTGGACTAGCGGAATGGTATCCTACGAGCAGTACTTC
CASSAWTSGMVSYEQYF
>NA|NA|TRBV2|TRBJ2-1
TGTGCCAGCAGTGAATGGGCAGGGAATGGGAATGAGCAGTTCTTC
CASSEWAGNGNEQFF
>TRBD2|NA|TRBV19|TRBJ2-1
TGTGCCAGTGGGCCGGGACTAGCGGGAGGGAATGAGCAGTTCTTC
CASGPGLAGGNEQFF
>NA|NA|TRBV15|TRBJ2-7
TGTGCCACCAGCAGAGACGGCCTAGAACAGTACTTC
CATSRDGLEQYF
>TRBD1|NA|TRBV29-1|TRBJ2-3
TGCAGCGTTTCTAGGGGGCAGGGAGATACGCAGTATTTT
CSVSRGQGDTQYF
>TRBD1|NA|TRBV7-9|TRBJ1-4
TGTGCCAGTTTTAGACAGGGTTCGGATGAAAAACTGTTTTTT
CASFRQGSDEKLFF